These T cell receptor beta chains were read from a single sample in a study of cytomegalovirus exposure and HLA in healthy donors. Data came from immunoSEQ multiplex PCR; TCRdb stores just in-frame clones and leaves some out. This sample carries fewer than 200,000 clones, 70% to 80% of them seen once, and the ten largest clones take roughly 0.76%. The sequencing input was PBMCs. All receptors derive from a female donor in good health and CMV-seronegative. The CDR3 runs from the conserved cysteine through the conserved F or W. A D gene is named only where the DNA matches it firmly. Expanded clones are given a class, and other clones once, few, many or no size at all.

abundance,j_gene,d_gene,v_gene,CDR3aa,CDR3nt
.,TRBJ2-1,TRBD2,TRBV7-9,CASSLLREQENEQFF,TGTGCCAGCAGCCTCTTGCGGGAGCAGGAGAATGAGCAGTTCTTC
.,TRBJ2-3,.,TRBV5-6,CASSLIGKRETDTQYF,TGTGCCAGCAGCTTGATAGGGAAGAGGGAGACAGATACGCAGTATTTT
.,TRBJ1-5,.,TRBV6-6,CASSYAGADYNQPQHF,TGTGCCAGCAGTTATGCAGGGGCAGACTACAATCAGCCCCAGCATTTT
.,TRBJ2-7,.,TRBV28,CASRENRGEQYF,TGTGCCAGCAGGGAGAACCGGGGGGAGCAGTACTTC
.,TRBJ2-1,TRBD1,TRBV19,CASTRGLGQGDDEQFF,TGTGCCAGTACCAGGGGGCTTGGACAGGGGGACGATGAGCAGTTCTTC
.,TRBJ2-3,TRBD2,TRBV7-9,CASSPREGLTDTQYF,TGTGCCAGCAGCCCGCGGGAGGGACTCACAGATACGCAGTATTTT
few,TRBJ1-2,TRBD1,TRBV5-4,CASSLGDRDYGYTF,TGTGCCAGCAGCTTGGGGGACAGGGATTATGGCTACACCTTC
.,TRBJ1-1,.,TRBV4-2,CASSQGGGGTEAFF,TGTGCCAGCAGTCAAGGAGGCGGGGGCACTGAAGCTTTCTTT
.,TRBJ1-5,.,TRBV5-1,CASSPGGAEGQPQHF,TGCGCCAGCAGCCCGGGGGGGGCAGAGGGTCAGCCCCAGCATTTT
few,TRBJ1-2,.,TRBV4-3,CASSQEFPTDGYTF,TGCGCCAGCAGCCAAGAGTTCCCCACAGATGGCTACACCTTC
.,TRBJ2-6,.,TRBV19,CARVPRRNSGANVLTF,TGTGCCAGGGTGCCCCGGAGAAACTCTGGGGCCAACGTCCTGACTTTC
.,TRBJ2-1,.,TRBV15,CATSREDGMGEQFF,TGTGCCACCAGCAGAGAGGACGGGATGGGTGAGCAGTTCTTC
.,TRBJ1-2,.,TRBV29-1,CSVVLQDPRDGYTF,TGCAGCGTTGTTCTTCAGGACCCGAGGGATGGCTACACCTTC
.,TRBJ1-1,.,TRBV9,CASSVVGQTNTEAFF,TGTGCCAGCAGCGTAGTTGGACAGACGAACACTGAAGCTTTCTTT
.,TRBJ2-2,.,TRBV6-1,CATRGAGGTGELFF,TGTGCCACCAGGGGGGCAGGGGGCACCGGGGAGCTGTTTTTT
once,TRBJ2-2,.,TRBV5-6,CASSLFPDRNTGELFF,TGTGCCAGCAGCTTGTTCCCGGACAGGAACACCGGGGAGCTGTTTTTT
.,TRBJ2-4,TRBD1,TRBV29-1,CSVFAGGAGKNSQYF,TGCAGCGTTTTTGCAGGGGGCGCGGGCAAAAACAGTCAGTACTTC
.,TRBJ2-1,TRBD1,TRBV5-1,CASSQGQGVNEQFF,TGCGCCAGCAGCCAGGGACAGGGGGTCAATGAGCAGTTCTTC
.,TRBJ2-7,TRBD2,TRBV19,CARNGLAGGSYEQYF,TGTGCCAGAAATGGACTAGCGGGAGGGTCGTACGAGCAGTACTTC
once,TRBJ1-3,.,TRBV10-3,CAISGLSGNTIYF,TGTGCCATCAGCGGTCTCTCTGGAAACACCATATATTTT
.,TRBJ2-1,TRBD2,TRBV28,CASSRRLAGVPHEQFF,TGTGCCAGCAGCCGGCGACTAGCGGGAGTCCCCCATGAGCAGTTCTTC
few,TRBJ2-7,TRBD2,TRBV28,CASSSLAGSMGEQYF,TGTGCCAGCAGTAGTCTAGCGGGCTCGATGGGGGAGCAGTACTTC
.,TRBJ2-1,TRBD2,TRBV5-6,CASSLGRTSGNNEQFF,TGTGCCAGCAGCTTGGGACGGACTAGCGGGAACAATGAGCAGTTCTTC
.,TRBJ2-1,.,TRBV18,CASSPKLENEQFF,TGTGCCAGCTCACCAAAACTGGAGAATGAGCAGTTCTTC
few,TRBJ1-1,.,TRBV27,CASTPQGLGTEAFF,TGTGCCAGCACTCCCCAGGGACTGGGCACTGAAGCTTTCTTT
.,TRBJ1-5,.,TRBV2,CASSDQGNQANQPQHF,TGTGCCAGCAGTGATCAGGGGAACCAAGCAAATCAGCCCCAGCATTTT
few,TRBJ2-1,TRBD2,TRBV6-5,CASGTSGSTDEQFF,TGTGCCAGCGGGACTAGCGGGAGCACGGATGAGCAGTTCTTC
.,TRBJ1-3,TRBD1,TRBV28,CASSGPGQGYNTIYF,TGTGCCAGCAGTGGCCCGGGACAGGGTTATAACACCATATATTTT
.,TRBJ1-2,.,TRBV4-2,CASSHDSQVNYGYTF,TGTGCCAGCAGCCATGATTCACAGGTTAACTATGGCTACACCTTC
once,TRBJ2-1,.,TRBV6-5,CASRLVSSNEQFF,TGTGCCAGCAGACTAGTTTCTTCCAATGAGCAGTTCTTC
.,TRBJ2-1,.,TRBV4-2,CASSQAPITDRGGYNEQFF,TGTGCCAGCAGCCAAGCCCCCATAACTGACAGGGGAGGGTACAATGAGCAGTTCTTC
.,TRBJ1-5,.,TRBV7-2,CASSLLAPTNNQPQHF,TGTGCCAGCAGCTTGTTGGCCCCCACCAACAATCAGCCCCAGCATTTT
few,TRBJ1-2,.,TRBV7-9,CASSRELDIHGYTF,TGTGCCAGCAGCCGTGAATTGGACATCCACGGCTACACCTTC
.,TRBJ1-1,.,TRBV7-2,CASSQYSTPEAFF,TGTGCCAGCAGCCAATATAGTACCCCTGAAGCTTTCTTT
.,TRBJ2-3,TRBD1,TRBV6-5,CASTAGTVNSDTQYF,TGTGCCAGCACCGCCGGGACAGTCAACTCAGATACGCAGTATTTT
.,TRBJ1-6,.,TRBV4-2,CASSQDEDSPLHF,TGTGCCAGCAGCCAAGATGAGGATTCACCCCTCCACTTT
.,TRBJ2-7,TRBD1,TRBV25-1,CASRGTGLYEQYF,TGTGCCAGCAGAGGGACAGGGCTATACGAGCAGTACTTC
once,TRBJ2-7,.,TRBV7-2,CASSRVQSGEQYF,TGTGCCAGCAGTCGGGTCCAGTCAGGGGAGCAGTACTTC
.,TRBJ2-3,.,TRBV5-6,CASSPGPATLPTDTQYF,TGTGCCAGCAGTCCCGGCCCTGCGACACTCCCCACAGATACGCAGTATTTT
.,TRBJ1-4,TRBD1,TRBV19,CASSETGTVFEKLFF,TGTGCCAGTAGTGAGACCGGGACAGTTTTTGAAAAACTGTTTTTT
.,TRBJ2-2,TRBD1,TRBV6-5,CASSFGTDTGELFF,TGTGCCAGCAGTTTCGGGACAGACACCGGGGAGCTGTTTTTT
.,TRBJ2-3,.,TRBV9,CASSAGQSSSSTDTQYF,TGTGCCAGCAGCGCCGGACAGTCCTCGTCTAGCACAGATACGCAGTATTTT
.,TRBJ2-1,.,TRBV18,CASSPPSSGLTYNEQFF,TGTGCCAGCTCACCACCGAGTAGCGGATTGACCTACAATGAGCAGTTCTTC
.,TRBJ2-7,TRBD1,TRBV28,CASSSTLDRGYEQYF,TGTGCCAGCAGTTCAACCCTGGACAGGGGGTACGAGCAGTACTTC
.,TRBJ2-7,TRBD2,TRBV23-1,CASWGGSQYF,TGCGCCAGCTGGGGGGGGTCGCAGTACTTC
few,TRBJ1-2,TRBD1,TRBV6-1,CATKSTTGGLYGYTF,TGTGCCACGAAATCCACGACAGGGGGCCTCTATGGCTACACCTTC